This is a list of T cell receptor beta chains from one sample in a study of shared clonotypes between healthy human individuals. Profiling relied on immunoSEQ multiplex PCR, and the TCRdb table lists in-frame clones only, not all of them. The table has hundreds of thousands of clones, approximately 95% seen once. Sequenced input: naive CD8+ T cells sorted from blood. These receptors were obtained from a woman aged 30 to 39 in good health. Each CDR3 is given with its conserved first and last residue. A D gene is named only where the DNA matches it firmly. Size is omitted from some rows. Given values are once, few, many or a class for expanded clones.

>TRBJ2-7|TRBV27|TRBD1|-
CATRAGTGYEQYF
TGTGCCACCCGAGCTGGGACAGGATACGAGCAGTACTTC
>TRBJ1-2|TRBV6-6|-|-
CASSYSEGSGYGYTF
TGTGCCAGCAGTTACTCGGAGGGAAGTGGCTATGGCTACACCTTC
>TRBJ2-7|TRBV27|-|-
CASSLRAPYEQYF
TGTGCCAGCAGTTTACGGGCCCCCTACGAGCAGTACTTC
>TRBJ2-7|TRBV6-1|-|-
CASSNLGRVGYEQYF
TGTGCCAGCAGCAACTTAGGCCGTGTGGGCTACGAGCAGTACTTC
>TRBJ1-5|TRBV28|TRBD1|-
CASSLYSVGQGMSNQPQHF
TGTGCCAGCAGTTTATACTCCGTGGGACAGGGGATGAGCAATCAGCCCCAGCATTTT
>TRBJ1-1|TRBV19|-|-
CASSTGSTEAFF
TGTGCCAGTAGTACAGGGAGCACTGAAGCTTTCTTT
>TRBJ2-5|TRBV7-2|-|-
CASSTSRGLQETQYF
TGTGCCAGCAGTACTAGCCGGGGACTCCAAGAGACCCAGTACTTC
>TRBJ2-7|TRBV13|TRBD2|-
CASSFGRDEQYF
TGTGCCAGCAGCTTTGGGAGGGACGAGCAGTACTTC
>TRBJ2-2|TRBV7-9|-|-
CASSQGTGELFF
TGTGCCAGCAGCCAAGGCACCGGGGAGCTGTTTTTT
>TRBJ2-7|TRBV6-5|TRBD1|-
CASSYSLGTDAYEQYF
TGTGCCAGCAGTTACTCCCTCGGGACAGATGCCTACGAGCAGTACTTC
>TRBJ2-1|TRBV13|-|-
CASSFRLDNEQFF
TGTGCCAGCAGCTTCAGACTAGACAATGAGCAGTTCTTC
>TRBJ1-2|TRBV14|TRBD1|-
CASSQVGTGTFYGYTF
TGTGCCAGCAGCCAAGTAGGGACAGGGACCTTCTATGGCTACACCTTC
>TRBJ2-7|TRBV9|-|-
CASSATGLSNEQYF
TGTGCCAGCAGCGCAACAGGGTTGTCGAACGAGCAGTACTTC
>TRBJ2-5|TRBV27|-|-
CASSPGTSSETQYF
TGTGCCAGCAGTCCCGGGACGAGCTCTGAGACCCAGTACTTC
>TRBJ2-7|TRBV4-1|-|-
CASSQESRYEQYF
TGCGCCAGCAGCCAAGAGTCAAGGTACGAGCAGTACTTC
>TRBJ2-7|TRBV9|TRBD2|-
CASSAEGLAGLMPGEQYF
TGTGCCAGCAGCGCAGAAGGACTAGCGGGACTCATGCCTGGCGAGCAGTACTTC
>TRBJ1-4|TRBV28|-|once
CASSHVDRPRNEKLFF
TGTGCCAGCAGTCACGTCGACAGGCCTCGAAATGAAAAACTGTTTTTT
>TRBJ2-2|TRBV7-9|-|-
CASSLTELFF
TGTGCCAGCAGCTTAACGGAGCTGTTTTTT
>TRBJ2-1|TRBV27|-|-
CASSFFRGSYNEQFF
TGTGCCAGCAGTTTTTTCCGGGGCTCCTACAATGAGCAGTTCTTC
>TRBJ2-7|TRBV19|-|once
CASSMNTAYEQYF
TGTGCCAGTAGTATGAACACTGCCTACGAGCAGTACTTC
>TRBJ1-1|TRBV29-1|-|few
CSVWEGMAAFF
TGCAGCGTTTGGGAGGGGATGGCCGCTTTCTTT
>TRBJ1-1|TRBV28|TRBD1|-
CASSLWGQGAEAFF
TGTGCCAGCAGTTTATGGGGACAGGGCGCTGAAGCTTTCTTT
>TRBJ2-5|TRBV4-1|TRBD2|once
CASSQGLAGLLQETQYF
TGCGCCAGCAGCCAGGGACTAGCGGGCCTACTTCAAGAGACCCAGTACTTC
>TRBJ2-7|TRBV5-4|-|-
CASSLYGNALEQYF
TGTGCCAGCAGCTTGTACGGAAATGCCCTCGAGCAGTACTTC
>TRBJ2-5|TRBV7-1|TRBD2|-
CASRGPGLADETQYF
TGTGCCAGCAGGGGACCGGGACTAGCGGACGAGACCCAGTACTTC
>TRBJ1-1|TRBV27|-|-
CASSLSTGAEAFF
TGTGCCAGCAGTTTATCCACAGGCGCTGAAGCTTTCTTT
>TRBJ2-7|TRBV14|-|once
CASSQVVAGHEQYF
TGTGCCAGCAGCCAAGTCGTCGCAGGGCACGAGCAGTACTTC
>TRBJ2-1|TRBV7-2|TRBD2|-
CASSQIRWEGQFF
TGTGCCAGCAGCCAAATCAGGTGGGAGGGGCAGTTCTTC
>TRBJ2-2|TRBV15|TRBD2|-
CATSSEYSGRRDGELFF
TGTGCCACCAGCAGTGAGTATTCCGGGAGGCGAGACGGGGAGCTGTTTTTT
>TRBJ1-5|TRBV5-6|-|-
CASRGAGFCQPQHF
TGTGCCAGCAGGGGGGCAGGGTTCTGTCAGCCCCAGCATTTT
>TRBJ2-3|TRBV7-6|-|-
CASSSVSGDTQYF
TGTGCCAGCAGCTCGGTGTCGGGAGATACGCAGTATTTT
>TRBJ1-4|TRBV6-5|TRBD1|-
CASSYYSGTADEKLFF
TGTGCCAGCAGTTACTACTCCGGGACAGCCGATGAAAAACTGTTTTTT
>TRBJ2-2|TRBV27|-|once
CASTPLGHDTGELFF
TGTGCCAGCACCCCTCTTGGGCATGACACCGGGGAGCTGTTTTTT
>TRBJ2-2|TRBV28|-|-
CAGRGTPNTGELFF
TGTGCCGGGCGCGGGACACCGAACACCGGGGAGCTGTTTTTT
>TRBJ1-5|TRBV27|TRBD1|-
CASSPGQGSGNQPQHF
TGTGCCAGCAGTCCCGGACAGGGTTCGGGCAATCAGCCCCAGCATTTT
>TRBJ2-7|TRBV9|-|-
CASRDPASHEQYF
TGTGCCAGCAGAGACCCGGCCTCCCACGAGCAGTACTTC
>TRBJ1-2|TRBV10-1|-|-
CASSEALSRKTYGYTF
TGCGCCAGCAGTGAAGCTTTATCGCGAAAGACCTATGGCTACACCTTC